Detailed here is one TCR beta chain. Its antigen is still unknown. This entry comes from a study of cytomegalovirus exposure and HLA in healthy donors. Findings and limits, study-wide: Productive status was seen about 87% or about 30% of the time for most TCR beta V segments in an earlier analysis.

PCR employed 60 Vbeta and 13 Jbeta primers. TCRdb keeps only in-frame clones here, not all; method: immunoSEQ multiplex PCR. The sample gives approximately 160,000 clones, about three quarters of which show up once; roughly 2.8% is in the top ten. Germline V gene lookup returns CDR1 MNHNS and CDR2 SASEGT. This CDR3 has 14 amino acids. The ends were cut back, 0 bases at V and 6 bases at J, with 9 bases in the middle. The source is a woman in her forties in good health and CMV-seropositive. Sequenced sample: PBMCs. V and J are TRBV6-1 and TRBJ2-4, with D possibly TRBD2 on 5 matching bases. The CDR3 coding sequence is TGTGCCAGCAGTGAAGCGGGCCGGGGAAACATTCAGTACTTC. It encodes CASSEAGRGNIQYF.